The clone carrying this TCR beta chain was seen just once. This specimen includes other DNA sequences encoding the same CDR3. Authors' methods: Amplification with reference gene primers provided the estimates of nucleated cell counts. The protocol was immunoSEQ multiplex PCR, while the TCRdb copy is restricted to in-frame clones and leaves out a portion. D and trimming come from the DNA, and the V and J calls and clone size come from that table. The sample carries approximately 200,000 clones, roughly three quarters recorded once. The data stem from a study of blood T cell repertoires in COVID-19. Overall study: Sites in the United States, Italy and Spain provided acute and convalescent COVID-19 samples. Nucleic acid was either cDNA or gDNA, and it came from T cells, B-cell-depleted T cells, or PBMCs.

The germline V gene encodes CDR1 SGHTA and CDR2 FQGTGA. Germline trimming cut 5 bases from V and 6 bases from J; bases unmatched to any gene: 5. The CDR3 length is 13 residues. The chain uses TRBV7-3 and TRBJ1-1; 8 nucleotides agree with TRBD1. Sequenced material: peripheral blood. This TCR was recovered from a woman of 80 years or more with COVID-19, enrolled during active disease. The CDR3 is CASSPDRGAEAFF. The CDR3 nucleotides read TGTGCCAGCAGCCCCGACAGGGGAGCTGAAGCTTTCTTT.